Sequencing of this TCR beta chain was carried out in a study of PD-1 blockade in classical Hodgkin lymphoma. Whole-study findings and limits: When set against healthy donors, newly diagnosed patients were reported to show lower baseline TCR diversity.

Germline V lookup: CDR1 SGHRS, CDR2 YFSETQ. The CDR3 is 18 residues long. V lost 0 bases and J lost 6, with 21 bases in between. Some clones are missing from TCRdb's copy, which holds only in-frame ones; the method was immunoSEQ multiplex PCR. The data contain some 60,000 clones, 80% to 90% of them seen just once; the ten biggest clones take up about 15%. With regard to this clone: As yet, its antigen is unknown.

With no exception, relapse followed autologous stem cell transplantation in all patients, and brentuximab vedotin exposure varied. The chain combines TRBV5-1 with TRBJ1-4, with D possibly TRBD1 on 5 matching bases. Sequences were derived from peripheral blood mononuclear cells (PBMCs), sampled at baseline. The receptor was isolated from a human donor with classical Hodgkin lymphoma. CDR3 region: CASSLEGLGPLLYEKLFF. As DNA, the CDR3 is TGCGCCAGCAGCTTGGAGGGGCTGGGGCCTCTGCTATATGAAAAACTGTTTTTT.